The 19 T cell receptor beta chains listed next were all sequenced from one sample in a study of blood T cell repertoires in COVID-19. Some clones are missing from TCRdb's copy, which holds only in-frame ones; the method was immunoSEQ multiplex PCR. The table records under 300,000 clones, more than 75% of them present only once. Sequenced: peripheral blood. These receptors were taken from a woman aged 70 to 79 with active or convalescent COVID-19.

The genes are TRBV10-2 and TRBJ2-1; no clear D. Germline V gene lookup returns CDR1 WSHSY and CDR2 SAAADI. The ends were cut back, 7 bases at V and 0 bases at J, with 10 bases in the middle. The CDR3 loop spans 14 amino acids. This chain's CDR3 is CASTTLSSYNEQFF. The CDR3 nucleotides are TGCGCCAGCACGACACTTAGCTCCTACAATGAGCAGTTCTTC.

In its sample, this clone was seen a few times. The CDR3 protein is CASSLGPGVNQPQHF. CDR3 DNA: TGCGCCAGCAGCTTGGGGCCAGGGGTTAATCAGCCCCAGCATTTT. The V and J genes are TRBV5-1 and TRBJ1-5; possibly TRBD1 for D (6 bases). Trimming pared 0 bases from V and 4 bases from J, leaving 11 bases between. The germline gives CDR1 SGHRS, CDR2 YFSETQ. The CDR3 runs to 15 residues. The entire variable domain, with the rest obtained from reference TRBV5-1 and TRBJ1-5, is as follows: KAGVTQTPRYLIKTRGQQVTLSCSPISGHRSVSWYQQTPGQGLQFLFEYFSETQRNKGNFPGRFSGRQFSNSRSEMNVSTLELGDSALYLCASSLGPGVNQPQHFGDGTRLSIL.

The gene calls are TRBV5-1 and TRBJ1-1, with D possibly TRBD1 on 5 matching bases. The CDR3 spans 11 residues. V lost 2 bases, J lost 7 bases, and 6 bases lay in between. Germline lookup yields CDR1 SGHRS and CDR2 YFSETQ. CDR3 sequence: CASSFDSEAFF. DNA of the CDR3: TGCGCCAGCAGCTTTGACAGTGAAGCTTTCTTT.

V is TRBV2 and J is TRBJ1-2, with 7 bases identical to TRBD1. CDR1 is SNHLY and CDR2 is FYNNEI in the germline V gene. The CDR3 is made up of 15 amino acids. V lost 10 bases to trimming and J lost 1 base; unmatched junction nucleotides: 12. CDR3 coding DNA: TGTGCCATCAAGACCGGGACAGCCATTAACTATGGCTACACCTTC. It specifies CAIKTGTAINYGYTF. Full variable domain (outside the CDR3, taken from reference TRBV2 and TRBJ1-2): EPEVTQTPSHQVTQMGQEVILRCVPISNHLYFYWYRQILGQKVEFLVSFYNNEISEKSEIFDDQFSVERPDGSNFTLKIRSTKLEDSAMYFCAIKTGTAINYGYTFGSGTRLTVV.

The chain is built from TRBV19 and TRBJ1-3; the D gene is possibly TRBD1 (6 bases). Germline loops: CDR1 LNHDA, CDR2 SQIVND (reference sequence). V shed 7 bases and J shed 2 bases, with 18 bases lying between them. This CDR3 comprises 16 residues. The CDR3 DNA reads TGTGCCAGTAAGGGTGGGGGCCAAGGAGCTGGAAACACCATATATTTT. This encodes CASKGGGQGAGNTIYF.

V is TRBV20-1 and J is TRBJ1-4; 9 bases map to TRBD1. Germline CDR1 is DFQATT and CDR2 is SNEGSKA (reference sequence). The CDR3 is 15 residues long. Unmatched junction bases numbered 9, after V lost 3 bases and J lost 7 bases. The CDR3, as DNA: TGCAGTGCTAGTCTTCCGGGACAGGGAGCTGAAAAACTGTTTTTT. Protein: CSASLPGQGAEKLFF.

This chain uses TRBV9 with TRBJ2-2, with 11 bases identical to TRBD1. V dropped 3 bases and J dropped 6; count of bases not matched to a gene: 10. The CDR3 runs 17 residues. The V gene's germline CDR1 is SGDLS and CDR2 YYNGEE. CDR3 in DNA: TGTGCCAGCAGCGCGATATTCCCGGGACAGGGGGCCGGGGAGCTGTTTTTT. This translates into CASSAIFPGQGAGELFF.

The genes are TRBV3-1 (or the pseudogene TRBV3-2) and TRBJ2-1; 9 positions agree with TRBD2. Trimming removed 5 bases from V and 2 bases from J; junction bases left unmatched: 1. Germline CDR1 LGHDT, CDR2 YNNKEL (reference sequence). The CDR3 has 14 residues. The CDR3 DNA follows: TGTGCCAGCAGCGCTAGCGGGACCTACAATGAGCAGTTCTTC. Protein: CASSASGTYNEQFF.

The CDR3 reads CASSSEITGGNYGYTF. CDR3 DNA: TGCGCCAGCAGCTCTGAAATAACAGGGGGGAACTATGGCTACACCTTC. The chain carries TRBV5-1 and TRBJ1-2, with 8 bases lining up with TRBD1. Germline lookup yields CDR1 SGHRS and CDR2 YFSETQ. This CDR3 spans 16 amino acids. J was trimmed by 2 bases and V by 3 bases; bases with no gene match: 9.

The chain couples TRBV5-6 to TRBJ2-4; TRBD2 might be the D (5 bases). Germline assignment: CDR1 SGHDT and CDR2 YYEEEE. V lost 4 bases to trimming and J lost 0 bases, with 14 bases between them. This CDR3 has 16 amino acids. CDR3 in amino acids: CASSTVWEIAKNIQYF. DNA of the CDR3: TGTGCCAGCAGCACCGTATGGGAGATAGCCAAAAACATTCAGTACTTC.

This chain connects TRBV20-1 to TRBJ2-7; the D gene is possibly TRBD2 (5 bases). The CDR3 is 11 amino acids. V was pared by 7 bases and J by 7 bases, with 14 bases between. Germline V gene lookup returns CDR1 DFQATT and CDR2 SNEGSKA (reference sequence). The DNA of the CDR3 is TGCAGTGTCATGAGGGAAATTGAGCAGTACTTC. As protein: CSVMREIEQYF.

The chain has TRBV9 and TRBJ1-6, with D possibly being TRBD1 (5 bases). Trimming pared 2 bases from V and 4 bases from J, leaving 7 bases between. The CDR3 has 14 amino acids. Germline V lookup: CDR1 SGDLS, CDR2 YYNGEE. CDR3 in DNA: TGTGCCAGCAGCGTCGACAGTTATAATTCACCCCTCCACTTT. Translated: CASSVDSYNSPLHF.

This clone has only a few counts. This rearrangement joins TRBV11-2 to TRBJ2-7; 9 bases map to TRBD1. The V gene's germline CDR1 is SGHAT and CDR2 FQNNGV. The V gene end was trimmed by 5 bases and the J gene end by 3 bases; junction bases not matched to a gene: 11. CDR3 length: 16 residues. The CDR3 region has the DNA TGTGCCAGCAGCCCAACCGGGACAGGGACGGTCTACGAGCAGTACTTC. Translation gives CASSPTGTGTVYEQYF.

The chain has TRBV7-2 and TRBJ2-2, with 14 bases matching TRBD2. This CDR3 is 16 amino acids long. V lost 3 bases, J lost 5 bases, and 2 bases stayed unmatched. Germline-derived CDR1 and CDR2 are SGHTA and FQGNSA. CDR3 coding DNA: TGTGCCAGCAGCTTCAGGACTAGCGGGGGGACCGGGGAGCTGTTTTTT. It is translated as CASSFRTSGGTGELFF.

The chain joins TRBV9 to TRBJ2-2; TRBD1 agrees at 10 bases. This CDR3 has 15 amino acids. From germline, CDR1 is SGDLS and CDR2 YYNGEE. The V and J ends lost 2 bases and 7 bases, in that order; junction bases with no gene match: 5. CDR3 sequence (DNA): TGTGCCAGCAGCGTGGCGGGACAGGGGCACGGGGAGCTGTTTTTT. Translation: CASSVAGQGHGELFF.

In this sample, this clone turned up once. The chain is built from TRBV3-1 (or the pseudogene TRBV3-2) and TRBJ1-1, with 8 bases fitting TRBD1. V dropped 4 bases and J dropped 6; count of bases not matched to a gene: 10. Germline V gene data show CDR1 as LGHDT and CDR2 as YNNKEL (reference sequence). CDR3 size: 15 residues. The chain's CDR3 is CASSPTRQGFAEAFF. The DNA for the CDR3 is TGTGCCAGCAGCCCAACAAGACAGGGGTTTGCTGAAGCTTTCTTT.

J is TRBJ1-6 and V is TRBV5-4; D is unresolved. Germline-derived CDR1 and CDR2 are SGHNT and YYREEE (reference sequence). The CDR3 has 18 amino acids. V lost 0 bases and J lost 6, with 19 bases in between. CDR3 amino acids: CASSLGNPSPNSNSPLHF. The CDR3 DNA reads as TGTGCCAGCAGCTTGGGCAACCCCAGTCCCAATTCTAATTCACCCCTCCACTTT.

This rearrangement joins TRBV10-3 to TRBJ1-2, with 8 bases that match TRBD1. V trimming: 5 bases; J trimming: 3 bases; junction bases outside the gene matches: 5. The CDR3 sequence is 14 residues long. Germline loops: CDR1 ENHRY, CDR2 SYGVKD. In DNA form, the CDR3 reads TGTGCCATCAGTAGGACAGGGCCCGACTATGGCTACACCTTC. Encoded protein: CAISRTGPDYGYTF.

The chain has TRBV4-2 and TRBJ2-7, with 11 positions matching TRBD2. Germline assignment: CDR1 LGHNA and CDR2 YNFKEQ. The junction had 5 bases not matched to a gene; V was cut back by 0 bases and J by 4 bases. There are 16 residues in the CDR3. CDR3 nucleotides: TGTGCCAGCAGCCAAGATACGGCTAGCGGGGGGTACGAGCAGTACTTC. Its protein is CASSQDTASGGYEQYF.